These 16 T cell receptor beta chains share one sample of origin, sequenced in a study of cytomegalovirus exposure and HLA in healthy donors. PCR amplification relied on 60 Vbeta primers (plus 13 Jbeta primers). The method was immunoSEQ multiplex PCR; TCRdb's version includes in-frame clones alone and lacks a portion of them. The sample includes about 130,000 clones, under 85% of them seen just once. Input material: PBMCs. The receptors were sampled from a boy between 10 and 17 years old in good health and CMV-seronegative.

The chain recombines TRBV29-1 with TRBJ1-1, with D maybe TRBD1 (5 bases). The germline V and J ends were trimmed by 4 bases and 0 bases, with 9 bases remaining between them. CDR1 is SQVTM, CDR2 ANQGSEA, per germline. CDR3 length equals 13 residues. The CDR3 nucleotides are TGCAGCGTTGCCGGGACTTTGAACACTGAAGCTTTCTTT. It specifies CSVAGTLNTEAFF.

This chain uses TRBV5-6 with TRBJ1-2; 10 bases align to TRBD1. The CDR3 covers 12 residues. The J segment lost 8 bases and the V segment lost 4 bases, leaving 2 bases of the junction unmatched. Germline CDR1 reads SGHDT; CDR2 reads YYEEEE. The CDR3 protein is CASSATGGGYTF. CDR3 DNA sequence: TGTGCCAGCAGCGCGACAGGGGGCGGCTACACCTTC. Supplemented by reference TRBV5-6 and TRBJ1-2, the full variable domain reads DAGVTQSPTHLIKTRGQQVTLRCSPKSGHDTVSWYQQALGQGPQFIFQYYEEEERQRGNFPDRFSGHQFPNYSSELNVNALLLGDSALYLCASSATGGGYTFGSGTRLTVV.

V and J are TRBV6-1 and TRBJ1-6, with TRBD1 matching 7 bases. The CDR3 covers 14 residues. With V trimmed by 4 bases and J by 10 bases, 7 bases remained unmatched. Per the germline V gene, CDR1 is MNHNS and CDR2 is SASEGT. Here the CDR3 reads CASSGTGEWSPLHF. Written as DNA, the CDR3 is TGTGCCAGCAGTGGTACAGGGGAATGGTCACCCCTCCACTTT.

The CDR3 is CAIDRGSGELFF. The CDR3 bases are TGTGCCATCGACAGGGGGTCCGGGGAGCTGTTTTTT. This chain connects TRBV10-3 to TRBJ2-2; the match to TRBD1 covers 9 bases. CDR1 is ENHRY and CDR2 is SYGVKD in the germline V gene. CDR3 length: 12 amino acids. Trimming at V came to 8 bases and at J to 6 bases, leaving 1 base not matched to a gene.

The CDR3 region is CAISESYGQGIEKLFF. CDR3 coding DNA: TGTGCCATCAGTGAGTCATATGGACAGGGGATCGAAAAACTGTTTTTT. The chain links TRBV10-3 to TRBJ1-4; 9 bases align to TRBD1. The CDR3 sequence is 16 residues long. Looked up from germline, CDR1 is ENHRY and CDR2 is SYGVKD. With 0 bases clipped from V and 8 bases from J, the junction kept 7 bases outside the gene matches.

CDR3 sequence reads: CASSDSGQVPGELFF. As DNA, the CDR3 is TGTGCCAGCAGTGACTCCGGCCAGGTACCCGGGGAGCTGTTTTTT. The chain employs TRBV6-4 and TRBJ2-2; D is unresolved. Trimming took 0 bases from V and 6 from J, leaving 11 bases between them. The CDR3 is 15 residues long. Germline assignment: CDR1 MRHNA and CDR2 SNTAGT.

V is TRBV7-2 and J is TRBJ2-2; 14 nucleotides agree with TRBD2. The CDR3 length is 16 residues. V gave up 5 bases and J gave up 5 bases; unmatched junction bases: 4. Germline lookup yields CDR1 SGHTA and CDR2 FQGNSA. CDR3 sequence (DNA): TGTGCCAGCAGCCTAGGACTAGCGGGGGGAACCGGGGAGCTGTTTTTT. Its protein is CASSLGLAGGTGELFF.

CDR3 sequence reads: CASSYSPGQNTIYF. As DNA, the CDR3 is TGTGCCAGCAGTTACTCGCCTGGCCAGAACACCATATATTTT. The chain recombines TRBV6-5 with TRBJ1-3; D unclear. This CDR3 is 14 amino acids long. From germline, CDR1 is MNHEY and CDR2 SVGAGI. V lost 0 bases and J lost 7, with 10 bases in between.

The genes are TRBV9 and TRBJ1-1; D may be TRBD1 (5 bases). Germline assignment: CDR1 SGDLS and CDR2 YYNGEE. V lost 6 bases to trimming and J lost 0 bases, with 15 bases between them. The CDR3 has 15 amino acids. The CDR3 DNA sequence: TGTGCCAGCACTGAAGGGGCGGGGATGAACACTGAAGCTTTCTTT. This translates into CASTEGAGMNTEAFF.

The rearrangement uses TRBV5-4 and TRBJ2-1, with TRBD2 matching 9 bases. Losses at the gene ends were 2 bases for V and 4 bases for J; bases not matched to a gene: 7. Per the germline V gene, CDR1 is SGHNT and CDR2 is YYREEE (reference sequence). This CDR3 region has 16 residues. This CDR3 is CASSFSGGNIYNEQFF. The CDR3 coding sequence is TGTGCCAGCAGCTTTAGCGGGGGCAACATATACAATGAGCAGTTCTTC.

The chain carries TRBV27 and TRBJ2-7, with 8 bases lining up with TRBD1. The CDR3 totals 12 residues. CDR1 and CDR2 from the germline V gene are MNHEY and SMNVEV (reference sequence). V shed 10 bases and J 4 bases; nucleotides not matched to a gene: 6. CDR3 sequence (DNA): TGTGCCATCCGGGACAGGTGGTACGAGCAGTACTTC. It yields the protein CAIRDRWYEQYF.

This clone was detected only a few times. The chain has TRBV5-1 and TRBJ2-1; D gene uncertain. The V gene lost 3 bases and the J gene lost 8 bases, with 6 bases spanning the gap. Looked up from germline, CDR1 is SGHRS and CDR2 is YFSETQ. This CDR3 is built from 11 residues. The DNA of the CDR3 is TGCGCCAGCAGCTACTCCGATGAGCAGTTCTTC. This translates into CASSYSDEQFF.

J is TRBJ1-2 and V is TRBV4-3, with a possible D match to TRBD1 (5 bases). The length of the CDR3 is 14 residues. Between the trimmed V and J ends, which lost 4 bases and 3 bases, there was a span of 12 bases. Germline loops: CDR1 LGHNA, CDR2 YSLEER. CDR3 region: CASSRQVGDYGYTF. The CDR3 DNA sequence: TGCGCCAGCAGCCGCCAGGTAGGGGACTATGGCTACACCTTC.

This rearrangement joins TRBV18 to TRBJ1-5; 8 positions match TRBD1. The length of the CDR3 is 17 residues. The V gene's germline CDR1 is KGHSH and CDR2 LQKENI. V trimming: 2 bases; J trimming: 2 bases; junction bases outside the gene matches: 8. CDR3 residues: CASSPGAGGPGNQPQHF. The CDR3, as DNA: TGTGCCAGCTCACCAGGGGCAGGGGGCCCGGGCAATCAGCCCCAGCATTTT.

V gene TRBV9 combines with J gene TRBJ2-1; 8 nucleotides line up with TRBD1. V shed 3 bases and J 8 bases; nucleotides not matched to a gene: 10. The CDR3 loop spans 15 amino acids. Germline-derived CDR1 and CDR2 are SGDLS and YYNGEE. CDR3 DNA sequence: TGTGCCAGCAGCGCACTTACAGGGGGTATCGATGAGCAGTTCTTC. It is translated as CASSALTGGIDEQFF.

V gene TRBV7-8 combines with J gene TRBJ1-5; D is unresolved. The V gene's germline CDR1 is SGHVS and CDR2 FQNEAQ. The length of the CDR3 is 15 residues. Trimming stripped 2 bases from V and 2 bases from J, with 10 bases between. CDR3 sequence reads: CASSLFPEGNQPQHF. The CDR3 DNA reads TGTGCCAGCAGCTTATTCCCCGAGGGCAATCAGCCCCAGCATTTT. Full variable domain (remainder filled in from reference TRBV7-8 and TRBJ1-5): GAGVSQSPRYKVAKRGQDVALRCDPISGHVSLFWYQQALGQGPEFLTYFQNEAQLDKSGLPSDRFFAERPEGSVSTLKIQRTQQEDSAVYLCASSLFPEGNQPQHFGDGTRLSIL.